What follows describes a single T cell receptor beta chain. The primer mix had 60 Vbeta and 13 Jbeta primers. Data came from immunoSEQ multiplex PCR; TCRdb stores just in-frame clones and leaves some out. Of 120,000 or so clones in the sample, over 65% were seen once. This entry comes from a study of cytomegalovirus exposure and HLA in healthy donors. Germline V gene data show CDR1 as MNHEY and CDR2 as SVGAGI. The CDR3 runs to 14 residues. Losses at the gene ends were 6 bases for V and 4 bases for J; bases not matched to a gene: 4. The specimen was PBMCs. The chain joins TRBV6-5 to TRBJ2-1; 9 bases match TRBD2. The origin of this receptor is a man younger than 35 in good health and CMV-seronegative. DNA for the CDR3: TGTGCCAGCAGGTCGACTAGCGGATACAATGAGCAGTTCTTC. Translated, it gives CASRSTSGYNEQFF.